A selection of T cell receptor beta chains follows, all from one sample in a study of T cells expressing NK-cell markers. Each CDR3 protein gets one entry in TCRdb, which reprocessed the 5' RACE reads and gives no DNA. This sample contains some 460,000 distinct CDR3 sequences. The source material was blood T cells: a sorted CD56 or NKG2C T cell subset, CD4+ or CD8+ T cells, or bulk PBMC T cells (not recorded which). The receptors were gathered from a woman in her forties or fifties in good health. CDR3s include the opening cysteine and the closing phenylalanine or tryptophan.

v_gene	j_gene	CDR3aa
TRBV6-1	TRBJ2-1	CASKQNRLPGTSYNEQFF
TRBV10-2	TRBJ2-3	CASSLASGRTTDTQYF
TRBV20-1	TRBJ2-3	CSARDPEGGPDTQYF
TRBV29-1	TRBJ2-1	CSGRLAAAEQFF
TRBV12-3/TRBV12-4	TRBJ1-2	CASSQGPNYGYTF
TRBV29-1	TRBJ2-3	CSVPPPDRGTDTQYF
TRBV9	TRBJ2-2	CASSETGTSSGELFF
TRBV12-3/TRBV12-4	TRBJ2-1	CASSLTPGYNEQFF
TRBV11-3	TRBJ2-1	CASSSPPLSYNEQFF
TRBV11-2	TRBJ2-1	CASSYPGPRGDEQFF
TRBV9	TRBJ2-1	CASSVVGLAGGPENEQFF
TRBV5-1	TRBJ2-1	CASSLDPHITYNEQFF
TRBV12-3/TRBV12-4	TRBJ1-1	CASSRRGPAEAFF
TRBV7-8	TRBJ2-1	CASSFSSSHNEQFF
TRBV23-1	TRBJ2-4	CASTRGAGMFSPVLAKNIQYF
TRBV5-4	TRBJ1-1	CASSSTTGMDTEAFF
TRBV5-1	TRBJ1-1	CASSPGDPATEAFF
TRBV12-3/TRBV12-4	TRBJ1-1	CASSNAPDAFF
TRBV10-3	TRBJ2-5	CAISVAGEETQYF
TRBV29-1	TRBJ1-4	CSVVLTRANEKLFF